This is a list of T cell receptor beta chains from one sample in a study of identical twins. TCRdb reprocessed the 5' RACE reads via MiXCR and lists one record per CDR3 protein. The top ten hold about 1.5% of the sample, which has fewer than 650,000 distinct CDR3 sequences, 7.1% seen once. This same sample was also part of a study on yellow fever vaccine responses in identical twins.

Material for sequencing was PBMCs. The receptors here all came from a woman younger than 30 in good health. Both conserved end residues are part of each CDR3. D genes are given only for firm matches. A row's size may be missing; if present it is once, few, many or a size class.

many	NA	TRBV7-9	TRBJ1-2	CASSNQRGNYGYTF	TGTGCCAGCAGCAACCAAAGGGGTAACTATGGCTACACCTTC
many	NA	TRBV5-1	TRBJ1-1	CASSPSMNLIEAFF	TGCGCCAGCAGCCCGAGTATGAACCTTATTGAAGCTTTCTTT
many	NA	TRBV6-5	TRBJ1-2	CASSYSQGPNYGYTF	TGTGCCAGCAGTTACTCGCAAGGACCTAACTATGGCTACACCTTC
few	TRBD1	TRBV10-3	TRBJ2-3	CAISESNRGTDTQYF	TGTGCCATCAGTGAGTCGAACAGGGGAACAGATACGCAGTATTTT
NA	TRBD2	TRBV7-9	TRBJ2-1	CASSQGSSGGSNEQFF	TGTGCCAGCAGTCAGGGCTCTAGCGGGGGGAGCAATGAGCAGTTCTTC
few	TRBD2	TRBV7-2	TRBJ2-1	CASSLVPLAGGYNEQFF	TGTGCCAGCAGCTTAGTTCCACTAGCGGGAGGCTACAATGAGCAGTTCTTC
once	TRBD2	TRBV11-2	TRBJ2-6	CASRYPGGPQSGANVLTF	TGTGCCAGCAGATATCCGGGGGGACCTCAATCTGGGGCCAACGTCCTGACTTTC
few	TRBD1	TRBV7-9	TRBJ1-4	CASSFGDRGEKLFF	TGTGCCAGCAGCTTTGGGGACAGGGGTGAGAAACTGTTTTTT
NA	TRBD1	TRBV20-1	TRBJ1-4	CSASTGQGRKKLFF	TGCAGTGCTAGCACGGGACAGGGGAGGAAAAAACTGTTTTTT
many	NA	TRBV9	TRBJ2-2	CASSVGRGVPGELFF	TGTGCCAGCAGCGTAGGTCGCGGGGTCCCCGGGGAGCTGTTTTTT
few	NA	TRBV27	TRBJ1-1	CASSSVNRNTEAFF	TGTGCCAGCAGTTCCGTTAACAGGAACACTGAAGCTTTCTTT
NA	NA	TRBV7-8	TRBJ2-5	CASSHPARQETQYF	TGTGCCAGCAGTCATCCAGCCCGACAAGAGACCCAGTACTTC
NA	NA	TRBV20-1	TRBJ2-7	CSASRNGRKAIEQYF	TGCAGTGCTAGCAGAAACGGCAGAAAGGCTATCGAGCAGTACTTC
few	TRBD2	TRBV27	TRBJ2-3	CASSPLAGATTDTQYF	TGTGCCAGCAGTCCCTTAGCGGGAGCGACCACAGATACGCAGTATTTT
many	TRBD2	TRBV12-3/TRBV12-4	TRBJ2-7	CATRLAGLDEQYF	TGTGCCACGAGACTAGCGGGATTAGACGAGCAGTACTTC
many	TRBD1	TRBV5-1	TRBJ1-1	CASSFIPAGQKNTEAFF	TGCGCCAGCAGCTTTATCCCGGCGGGACAGAAGAACACTGAAGCTTTCTTT
many	NA	TRBV9	TRBJ1-1	CASGGPGVEWGAFF	TGTGCCAGCGGAGGGCCAGGGGTTGAGTGGGGTGCTTTCTTT
many	TRBD1	TRBV18	TRBJ1-1	CASSPPATGVGTEAFF	TGTGCCAGCTCACCACCGGCCACAGGGGTTGGCACTGAAGCTTTCTTT
many	TRBD1	TRBV10-3	TRBJ1-1	CAISGSPGGQGLNRPLNTEAFF	TGTGCCATCAGTGGCTCGCCAGGGGGACAGGGCCTAAATCGGCCTTTGAACACTGAAGCTTTCTTT
many	TRBD1	TRBV10-3	TRBJ1-5	CAISPSTGGNQPQHF	TGTGCCATCAGTCCGTCGACAGGGGGGAATCAGCCCCAGCATTTT
many	NA	TRBV14	TRBJ2-1	CASSQFVSDEQFF	TGTGCCAGCAGCCAATTTGTCTCGGATGAGCAGTTCTTC
NA	TRBD2	TRBV7-8	TRBJ2-7	CASSIALASGFYEQYF	TGTGCCAGCAGCATCGCCCTTGCTAGCGGGTTCTACGAGCAGTACTTC
NA	TRBD2	TRBV3-1	TRBJ2-3	CASSQDLASGSTDTQYF	TGTGCCAGCAGCCAAGATTTAGCTAGCGGAAGCACAGATACGCAGTATTTT
few	NA	TRBV5-1	TRBJ2-3	CASSLAVTGSTDTQYF	TGCGCCAGCAGCTTGGCCGTGACAGGTTCCACAGATACGCAGTATTTT
few	TRBD1	TRBV10-2	TRBJ1-4	CASSGEQGREKLFF	TGCGCCAGCAGTGGAGAACAGGGGAGGGAAAAACTGTTTTTT
many	TRBD2	TRBV5-1	TRBJ2-2	CASSPWTSGGADTGELFF	TGCGCCAGCAGCCCCTGGACTAGCGGGGGGGCTGACACCGGGGAGCTGTTTTTT
many	NA	TRBV4-1	TRBJ1-1	CASSQEPKNTEAFF	TGCGCCAGCAGCCAAGAACCCAAGAACACTGAAGCTTTCTTT
many	NA	TRBV12-3/TRBV12-4	TRBJ2-6	CASRAVDSGANVLTF	TGTGCCAGCAGAGCGGTGGACTCTGGGGCCAACGTCCTGACTTTC
few	NA	TRBV12-3/TRBV12-4	TRBJ2-1	CASTLGPAGAYNEQFF	TGTGCCAGCACCTTAGGGCCAGCAGGGGCCTACAATGAGCAGTTCTTC
NA	NA	TRBV20-1	TRBJ2-2	CSASVAGANTGELFF	TGCAGTGCTAGTGTGGCGGGCGCGAACACCGGGGAGCTGTTTTTT
few	NA	TRBV2	TRBJ2-1	CASSDESAEQFF	TGTGCCAGCAGTGATGAGAGTGCTGAGCAGTTCTTC
many	NA	TRBV10-3	TRBJ1-1	CAGRHGDTEAFF	TGTGCCGGTAGACACGGAGACACTGAAGCTTTCTTT
many	NA	TRBV11-2	TRBJ2-1	CASRNHGQSSYNEQFF	TGTGCCAGCAGGAACCACGGACAGAGCTCCTACAATGAGCAGTTCTTC
few	NA	TRBV10-3	TRBJ2-3	CAISEKKGDTQYF	TGTGCCATCAGTGAAAAAAAAGGAGATACGCAGTATTTT
few	NA	TRBV29-1	TRBJ2-7	CSVEGLAGHSYEQYF	TGCAGCGTTGAAGGGTTGGCGGGACACTCCTACGAGCAGTACTTC
NA	TRBD2	TRBV5-1	TRBJ2-7	CATSRAPGGGEQYF	TGCGCCACCTCACGGGCACCGGGGGGAGGCGAGCAGTACTTC
NA	NA	TRBV2	TRBJ2-7	CASSETFMPLDSYEQYF	TGTGCCAGCAGCGAGACCTTCATGCCCCTTGATTCCTACGAGCAGTACTTC
NA	TRBD1	TRBV27	TRBJ2-6	CASSSRQGSGANVLTF	TGTGCCAGCAGTTCCCGACAGGGCTCTGGGGCCAACGTCCTGACTTTC
few	TRBD1	TRBV7-2	TRBJ2-1	CASSLNILGTGANEQFF	TGTGCCAGCAGCTTAAATATCCTAGGGACAGGGGCCAATGAGCAGTTCTTC
NA	TRBD1	TRBV20-1	TRBJ2-2	CSAPQEGAWNTGELFF	TGCAGTGCTCCCCAAGAGGGGGCTTGGAACACCGGGGAGCTGTTTTTT
NA	TRBD2	TRBV10-2	TRBJ2-5	CASSVVPRTGSGGETQYF	TGCGCCAGCAGTGTTGTTCCAAGGACGGGTTCGGGGGGTGAGACCCAGTACTTC
few	TRBD1	TRBV19	TRBJ2-1	CASKQGSESNEQFF	TGTGCCAGTAAACAGGGGTCGGAAAGCAATGAGCAGTTCTTC
many	TRBD2	TRBV20-1	TRBJ2-1	CSARDSQLAGSYNEQFF	TGCAGTGCTAGAGATTCACAACTAGCGGGATCCTACAATGAGCAGTTCTTC
few	NA	TRBV12-3/TRBV12-4	TRBJ2-7	CASSPSPGDLYEQYF	TGTGCCAGCAGCCCTTCGCCAGGGGACCTCTACGAGCAGTACTTC
few	NA	TRBV19	TRBJ2-7	CASSMSRNRIYEQYF	TGTGCCAGTAGTATGTCGCGGAATCGGATCTACGAGCAGTACTTC
few	TRBD2	TRBV9	TRBJ2-2	CASSVDSGGTGELFF	TGTGCCAGCAGCGTAGATAGCGGGGGGACCGGGGAGCTGTTTTTT
NA	TRBD2	TRBV9	TRBJ2-3	CASSPSGESSGRGTQYF	TGTGCCAGCAGCCCCTCCGGGGAATCTAGCGGGAGAGGTACGCAGTATTTT
many	NA	TRBV20-1	TRBJ1-1	CSARKDWTEAFF	TGCAGTGCTAGAAAGGACTGGACTGAAGCTTTCTTT
NA	NA	TRBV10-2	TRBJ2-7	CASSATGSYEQYF	TGCGCCAGCAGTGCAACGGGATCCTACGAGCAGTACTTC
many	NA	TRBV12-3/TRBV12-4	TRBJ2-3	CASSSARRLNTDTQYF	TGTGCCAGCAGTTCGGCCAGGCGCCTTAACACAGATACGCAGTATTTT
NA	NA	TRBV29-1	TRBJ2-1	CSVEVGDEQFF	TGCAGCGTTGAAGTTGGCGATGAGCAGTTCTTC
few	NA	TRBV7-8	TRBJ1-2	CASSLLVGGFDYGYTF	TGTGCCAGCAGCTTACTTGTCGGGGGATTCGACTATGGCTACACCTTC
few	NA	TRBV19	TRBJ2-7	CASSIPGSYEQYF	TGTGCCAGTAGTATCCCCGGATCCTACGAGCAGTACTTC
few	TRBD2	TRBV12-3/TRBV12-4	TRBJ2-1	CASSLPYLAGVGKNNEQFF	TGTGCCAGCAGTTTACCCTACTTAGCGGGAGTGGGGAAAAACAATGAGCAGTTCTTC
NA	TRBD1	TRBV11-2	TRBJ2-1	CASSPGTGGHNEQFF	TGTGCCAGCAGCCCGGGGACAGGGGGCCACAATGAGCAGTTCTTC
NA	NA	TRBV13	TRBJ2-5	CASSPGLQTQYF	TGTGCCAGCAGCCCGGGACTTCAGACCCAGTACTTC